The present T cell receptor (beta chain) was sequenced within a study of T-cell memory formation after mild COVID-19. TCRdb redid the calling of the 5' RACE reads with MiXCR, one entry per CDR3 protein. The table includes 350,000 to 450,000 distinct CDR3 sequences, over 13% detected once. Study-level points and caveats: Mainly in CM and EM were contracting CD4+ clones; CD8+ were in EMRA.

In its sample, this clonotype was seen many times. Its antigen is not identified. Sequencing used PBMCs or a T cell subset sorted from them (not recorded which). This TCR came from a man aged 18 to 30 who had mild COVID-19 (a few samples of this study predate the infection). Cell type and time point are not known.

CDR3 nucleotide sequence: TGTGCCAGCAGCTTGGACGCCGGGTACCAAGAGACCCAGTACTTC. It specifies CASSLDAGYQETQYF. The rearrangement uses TRBV7-6 and TRBJ2-5, with unresolved D. Trimming cost V 3 bases and J 0 bases, with 11 bases left between them. CDR1 and CDR2 from the germline V gene are SGHVS and FNYEAQ. The CDR3 extends over 15 amino acids.